This TCR beta chain appears in the sequencing data of a study of blood T cell repertoires in COVID-19. Study in general: Samples representing acute and convalescent COVID-19 were sourced from the United States, Italy and Spain. PBMCs, B-cell-depleted T cells, or T cells were the source of the cDNA or gDNA that made up the material.

The germline CDR1 and CDR2 sequences are MNHEY and SVGAGI. The CDR3 contains 14 residues. V was cut by 6 bases and J by 0 bases, with 9 bases left in between. Original handling: For nucleated cells, counts were estimated from reference gene primer amplification. Sequencing was performed with immunoSEQ multiplex PCR; in TCRdb, only in-frame clones are kept and a portion is missing. V, J and clone size reflect that table, while D and trimming were determined from the DNA. Here the sample spans 120,000 or so clones, 85% to 90% being singletons. Sequenced: peripheral blood. The sequence derives from a man between 65 and 85 years old with active or convalescent COVID-19. The chain joins TRBV6-5 to TRBJ1-3, with D perhaps matching TRBD1 (5 bases). In DNA form, the CDR3 reads TGTGCCAGCAGGCCAGGGAACTCTGGAAACACCATATATTTT. Translated, it gives CASRPGNSGNTIYF.